The rows below give T cell receptor beta chains drawn from one sample of a study of shared clonotypes between healthy human individuals. The repertoire was sequenced with immunoSEQ multiplex PCR; TCRdb's copy has only in-frame clones and lacks some. The sample lists 950,000 to 1,200,000 clones, approximately 80% seen once, with 0.89% in the top ten. Input material: memory CD4+ T cells from PBMCs. These receptors were collected from a man aged 18 to 29 in good health. Some clones in this sample may be carry-over from other donors' samples. Both conserved end residues are part of each CDR3. Each record gives: V gene, D gene, J gene, clone size, CDR3 protein, CDR3 DNA. The D gene is left open where the match is weak. Only part of the rows carry a size: once, few, many, or a class if the clone is expanded.

>TRBV9|TRBD2|TRBJ2-1|NA
CASSVPFRAGGPTSYNEQFF
TGTGCCAGCAGCGTGCCTTTCCGAGCGGGAGGGCCGACCTCCTACAATGAGCAGTTCTTC
>TRBV5-1|NA|TRBJ2-2|NA
CASSFATNTGELFF
TGCGCCAGCAGCTTTGCTACGAACACCGGGGAGCTGTTTTTT
>TRBV18|NA|TRBJ2-3|NA
CASSLLLRDTQYF
TGTGCCAGCTCACTTCTATTGAGGGATACGCAGTATTTT
>TRBV5-1|NA|TRBJ1-1|few
CASSLVNRGPNTEAFF
TGCGCCAGCAGCTTGGTAAATCGGGGACCCAACACTGAAGCTTTCTTT
>TRBV7-7|NA|TRBJ2-1|NA
CASSLSRIANEQFF
TGTGCCAGCAGCTTAAGCAGGATAGCTAATGAGCAGTTCTTC
>TRBV10-3|TRBD2|TRBJ2-1|NA
CAISDLAGGSYNEQFF
TGTGCCATCAGTGATCTAGCGGGAGGGTCCTACAATGAGCAGTTCTTC
>TRBV7-8|NA|TRBJ2-3|NA
CASSLVGDTQYF
TGTGCCAGCAGCCTCGTAGGGGATACGCAGTATTTT
>TRBV9|NA|TRBJ1-2|NA
CASSAALGQSYGYTF
TGTGCCAGCAGTGCTGCCTTGGGACAATCCTATGGCTACACCTTC
>TRBV29-1|NA|TRBJ2-1|NA
CSADHRDNEQFF
TGCAGCGCGGACCACAGGGACAATGAGCAGTTCTTC
>TRBV19|NA|TRBJ1-2|NA
CASKLDRNRVYGYTF
TGTGCCAGTAAGCTCGACAGAAATAGGGTCTATGGCTACACCTTC
>TRBV30|TRBD1|TRBJ1-4|few
CAWRQITGELFF
TGTGCCTGGCGACAGATCACAGGGGAACTGTTTTTT
>TRBV6-1|TRBD1|TRBJ2-1|NA
CASSEARSGAGGQFF
TGTGCCAGCAGTGAAGCGCGCAGTGGGGCAGGGGGGCAGTTCTTC
>TRBV5-1|NA|TRBJ2-7|NA
CASKKSPEGEQYF
TGCGCCAGCAAGAAGTCACCCGAAGGGGAGCAGTACTTC
>TRBV6-1|NA|TRBJ1-2|NA
CASSVETWVEYGYTF
TGTGCCAGCAGTGTAGAAACTTGGGTGGAGTATGGCTACACCTTC
>TRBV7-6|NA|TRBJ2-3|NA
CASSQYPTGSTDTQYF
TGTGCCAGCAGCCAATACCCGACAGGTAGCACAGATACGCAGTATTTT
>TRBV7-2|NA|TRBJ2-7|NA
CASSKYTRGRDLGQYF
TGTGCCAGCAGCAAATACACCAGGGGGAGGGACCTCGGGCAGTACTTC
>TRBV6-5|NA|TRBJ1-5|many
CASAPRNPNQPQHF
TGTGCCAGCGCACCGAGAAATCCCAATCAGCCCCAGCATTTT
>TRBV18|TRBD2|TRBJ2-7|NA
CASSLGLAGGYEQYF
TGTGCCAGCTCGCTAGGACTAGCGGGAGGTTACGAGCAGTACTTC
>TRBV28|NA|TRBJ1-2|NA
CASSLTGQLYGYTF
TGTGCCAGCAGTTTAACTGGACAGCTCTATGGCTACACCTTC
>TRBV7-2|NA|TRBJ2-1|NA
CASSSTGDRYNEQFF
TGTGCCAGCAGCTCGACGGGGGACCGCTACAATGAGCAGTTCTTC
>TRBV18|TRBD1|TRBJ2-7|NA
CASSLIRDRPYEQYF
TGTGCCAGCTCACTTATCCGGGACAGGCCCTACGAGCAGTACTTC
>TRBV5-4|TRBD1|TRBJ1-3|NA
CASSSRTGNSGNTIYF
TGTGCCAGCAGCTCCCGGACAGGGAACTCTGGAAACACCATATATTTT
>TRBV7-9|TRBD2|TRBJ2-5|NA
CASRRGTRVGETQYF
TGTGCCAGCAGGCGGGGGACGCGAGTAGGAGAGACCCAGTACTTC
>TRBV7-3|TRBD1|TRBJ2-7|NA
CASSSSTGSTRQYF
TGTGCCAGCAGCTCCTCGACAGGGAGTACGAGGCAGTACTTC
>TRBV5-1|NA|TRBJ1-1|NA
CASSLMAGDPTEAFF
TGCGCCAGCAGCTTGATGGCAGGCGACCCTACCGAAGCTTTCTTT
>TRBV5-1|NA|TRBJ2-5|NA
CASSLGSWRGQETQYF
TGCGCCAGCAGCTTGGGGAGCTGGCGGGGCCAAGAGACCCAGTACTTC
>TRBV5-1|NA|TRBJ2-7|NA
CASSLAPGIDSYEQYF
TGCGCCAGCAGCTTGGCCCCTGGTATAGATTCCTACGAGCAGTACTTC
>TRBV6-5|NA|TRBJ2-5|NA
CASSYSWAPQGTQYF
TGTGCCAGCAGTTACTCGTGGGCCCCCCAAGGGACCCAGTACTTC
>TRBV15|NA|TRBJ1-4|NA
CATSRESEKLFF
TGTGCCACCAGCAGAGAAAGTGAAAAACTGTTTTTT
>TRBV5-1|NA|TRBJ2-3|once
CASSLLGGTTDTQYF
TGCGCCAGCAGCTTGTTGGGCGGAACCACAGATACGCAGTATTTT
>TRBV7-8|TRBD1|TRBJ1-1|NA
CASSWNPQGDTEAFF
TGTGCCAGCAGCTGGAACCCTCAGGGGGACACTGAAGCTTTCTTT
>TRBV28|NA|TRBJ1-2|NA
CAIRGGDYGYTF
TGTGCCATCCGGGGAGGGGACTATGGCTACACCTTC
>TRBV9|NA|TRBJ1-4|NA
CASSAGRGTNEKLFF
TGTGCCAGCAGCGCTGGAAGGGGGACTAATGAAAAACTGTTTTTT
>TRBV5-1|TRBD2|TRBJ2-1|few
CASSDTGTSGSWGNEQFF
TGCGCCAGCAGTGATACCGGGACTAGCGGGAGCTGGGGCAATGAGCAGTTCTTC
>TRBV4-1|TRBD1|TRBJ1-2|NA
CASSQGRDRGIVGYGYTF
TGCGCCAGCAGCCAAGGCAGGGACAGGGGAATAGTTGGCTATGGCTACACCTTC
>TRBV6-6|NA|TRBJ2-2|NA
CASSPPGTPGELFF
TGTGCCAGCAGTCCGCCCGGGACGCCCGGGGAGCTGTTTTTT
>TRBV2|NA|TRBJ2-7|NA
CASSPGRGLREQYF
TGTGCCAGCAGCCCGGGACGGGGTCTGAGAGAGCAGTACTTC